This TCR beta chain is drawn from a study of T cell responses to AZD1222 COVID-19 vaccine (dated by TCRdb to the early 2020s). Turning to the overall study: Because spike-specific TCR depth and breadth did not differ between the two schedules, AZD1222 recipients who got a second dose at roughly 4 weeks were pooled with those who got a second dose at roughly 12 weeks. Trial participants were enrolled by age into subgroups of 18-55, 56-69 and 70-plus years, and 148, 28 and 57 TCR-sequenced participants, respectively, were included in these subgroups. TCR sequencing was performed for 233 trial participants, of whom 200 to 220 were given two doses of AZD1222 and approximately 25 were given two doses of MenACWY control vaccine. The investigation overall reported the following: In the small 56-69-year group, the increase in depth fell short of significance, most likely because of low power. Because no day 14 peak-response samples were available, repertoires were characterized only after the peak T cell response. Nearly half of unique spike-specific TCRs reportedly recognized epitopes outside regions mutated in the B.1.351 and B.1.1.7 variants. After two AZD1222 doses, both the breadth and the depth of spike-specific TCRs were significantly higher than at day 0 and than in MenACWY recipients. Conclusions about previously exposed vaccinees are limited, since just 6 or 7 AZD1222 recipients were seropositive for SARS-CoV-2 at baseline. Vaccine-associated CD4 TCRs spanned the whole spike protein, with dominant responses in regions 160-218 and 743-854. Participants were mostly white British, with more females than males. The authors suggested clonal diversity may have been underestimated.

The time point label for this specimen denotes: baseline before first vaccination. Samples from vaccinated people were obtained from the UK trials COV001 and COV002, which included a single-blind randomized controlled phase 2/3 trial of AZD1222 (ChAdOx1 nCoV-19) in healthy adults. For TCRbeta chain sequencing, PBMC samples were collected from trial participants at day 0 and at day 28 after the second dose. The CDR3 regions of human TCRbeta chains were analyzed by immunosequencing. The original methods were these. Repertoire TCRs were matched against a reference library of SARS-CoV-2-specific TCRs generated with the MIRA antigen-specificity platform. Breadth meant the fraction of unique TCRs that were SARS-CoV-2-associated, whereas depth meant the fraction of total T cells that were SARS-CoV-2-associated. Each spike-specific TCR was assigned to its reactive spike region and to a CD4 or CD8 class using the MIRA data. Log10-transformed breadth and depth values were compared by one-way ANOVA with Sidak's multiple comparisons tests. In its TCRdb copy, this immuneACCESS table keeps in-frame sequences only and misses some clones. Where compared with another copy, unresolved V genes explain less than half of these, and the others have no known cause. The V and J calls and clone size come from that table; D and trimming were worked out from the DNA. This sample is represented by 160,000 or so clones; less than 90% of them were singletons. The ten top clones hold 1.6% of the sample.

A remark on this clone: The antigen it recognizes is unknown. Per-nucleotide qualities are absent, and no much larger clonotype sits a single base away.

V is pared back by 1 base and J by 3 bases, with 10 bases lying between the germline termini. From the germline V gene (reference sequence), CDR1 is LNHNV and CDR2 is YYDKDF. The CDR3 starts with the cysteine, ends with the phenylalanine, and has 14 residues. Just CDR3 DNA is preserved here, 42 bases in frame from base 1. The chain is encoded by TRBV15 joined to TRBJ2-7, with no confidently assigned D gene. The input for sequencing was peripheral blood, taken on day 0 of AZD1222 vaccination. The clonotype originates from an adult in good health. The CDR3 amino acid sequence is: CATSRVVSSYEQYF. The DNA sequence follows: TGTGCCACCAGCAGAGTGGTTAGCAGCTACGAGCAGTACTTC.